This T cell receptor beta chain was retrieved from a study of regulatory T cells in long-lasting Graves disease. TCR beta libraries were built with iRepertoire HTBI primers and Arm-PCR of CDR3 regions. Methods used by the authors: The samples included around 65 TRBV and approximately 15 TRBJ segments. TCRdb recomputed calls from the multiplex PCR reads with MiXCR, one row per CDR3 protein. What appears here as the V and J calls and clone size reflects TCRdb's work, not the paper's. Of roughly 450,000 distinct CDR3 sequences in the sample, less than 25% were seen once. Germline CDR1 is SGHRS and CDR2 is YFSETQ. The CDR3 is made up of 16 amino acids. Trimming pared 0 bases from V and 2 bases from J, leaving 14 bases between. This clonotype was detected only a few times. The antigen remains undetermined. Noted time point: persistent/refractory GD, antithyroid drugs over 5 years with positive TRAb. The TCR library was made from RNA that had been extracted from PBMCs in TRIzol.

Whole-study findings and limits: It was in persistent disease that TRBV28, TRBJ1-2 and TRBJ2-5 were favored.

The TCR was taken from a female donor with Graves disease. The chain joins TRBV5-1 to TRBJ2-5; D is tentatively TRBD1 or TRBD2 (7 bases each). Material: peripheral blood mononuclear cells (PBMCs), obtained when the disease was refractory, from a patient treated with antithyroid drugs. CDR3 protein: CASSLARGGPQETQYF. CDR3 nucleotides: TGCGCCAGCAGCTTGGCCAGGGGGGGACCTCAAGAGACCCAGTACTTC.